The rows below give T cell receptor beta chains drawn from one sample of a study of T cells after yellow fever vaccination. One entry per CDR3 protein results from TCRdb running MiXCR on the 5' RACE reads. The sample consists of a few hundred thousand distinct CDR3 sequences, approximately 3.6% of them appearing once. Source: PBMCs, taken 15 days after the yellow fever booster vaccination. The receptor set was obtained from a man between 18 and 35 years old who received the YFV17D yellow fever vaccine. Each CDR3 is given with its conserved first and last residue. Each record gives: clone size, D gene, V gene, J gene, CDR3 protein, CDR3 DNA. A D gene is named only where the DNA matches it firmly. Some rows have no size entry. The others give once, few or many, or a class for an expanded clone.

many	TRBD1	TRBV11-2	TRBJ1-1	CASRPQGAGAEAFF	TGTGCCAGCAGACCTCAGGGGGCAGGCGCTGAAGCTTTCTTT
many	NA	TRBV7-2	TRBJ2-3	CASSFPGQPDENTQYF	TGTGCCAGCAGCTTTCCGGGACAACCCGATGAAAATACGCAGTATTTT
NA	TRBD2	TRBV7-2	TRBJ2-1	CASSLLAGGHLRPYNEQFF	TGTGCCAGCAGCTTACTAGCGGGGGGCCATCTAAGGCCTTACAATGAGCAGTTCTTC
many	NA	TRBV15	TRBJ1-5	CATSRDITGYQPQHF	TGTGCCACCAGCAGAGATATCACAGGGTACCAGCCCCAGCATTTT
many	TRBD1	TRBV5-5	TRBJ2-5	CASSRRQGEETQYF	TGTGCCAGCAGTAGAAGACAGGGAGAAGAGACCCAGTACTTC
many	NA	TRBV10-3	TRBJ1-2	CAISAPMGATYYGYTF	TGTGCCATCAGTGCCCCCATGGGGGCGACTTACTATGGCTACACCTTC
many	NA	TRBV5-6	TRBJ2-2	CASSLAQSSQNTGELFF	TGTGCCAGCAGCTTGGCCCAGAGCAGTCAGAACACCGGGGAGCTGTTTTTT
few	TRBD1	TRBV5-1	TRBJ1-6	CASSLRGPVTNSPLHF	TGCGCCAGCAGCCTCAGGGGGCCGGTTACGAATTCACCCCTCCACTTT
many	NA	TRBV4-3	TRBJ1-2	CASSQSGDGYTF	TGCGCCAGCAGCCAGTCGGGTGATGGCTACACCTTC
many	NA	TRBV12-3/TRBV12-4	TRBJ1-5	CASSPIGQGNQPQHF	TGTGCCAGCAGCCCAATCGGGCAGGGCAATCAGCCCCAGCATTTT
many	NA	TRBV12-3/TRBV12-4	TRBJ2-5	CASSLSPETQYF	TGTGCCAGCAGTCTCTCCCCGGAGACCCAGTACTTC
many	NA	TRBV27	TRBJ2-2	CASSLFPGQRNSWELFF	TGTGCCAGCAGTTTGTTCCCGGGACAAAGGAATTCATGGGAGCTGTTTTTT
many	NA	TRBV6-1	TRBJ1-1	CASSAVVEAFF	TGTGCCAGCAGTGCCGTAGTTGAAGCTTTCTTT
many	TRBD1	TRBV11-2	TRBJ2-2	CASSFQGAGELFF	TGTGCCAGCAGCTTCCAGGGGGCCGGGGAGCTGTTTTTT
many	NA	TRBV10-3	TRBJ2-1	CAAMDSIVENEQFF	TGTGCCGCCATGGACTCGATCGTTGAGAATGAGCAGTTCTTC